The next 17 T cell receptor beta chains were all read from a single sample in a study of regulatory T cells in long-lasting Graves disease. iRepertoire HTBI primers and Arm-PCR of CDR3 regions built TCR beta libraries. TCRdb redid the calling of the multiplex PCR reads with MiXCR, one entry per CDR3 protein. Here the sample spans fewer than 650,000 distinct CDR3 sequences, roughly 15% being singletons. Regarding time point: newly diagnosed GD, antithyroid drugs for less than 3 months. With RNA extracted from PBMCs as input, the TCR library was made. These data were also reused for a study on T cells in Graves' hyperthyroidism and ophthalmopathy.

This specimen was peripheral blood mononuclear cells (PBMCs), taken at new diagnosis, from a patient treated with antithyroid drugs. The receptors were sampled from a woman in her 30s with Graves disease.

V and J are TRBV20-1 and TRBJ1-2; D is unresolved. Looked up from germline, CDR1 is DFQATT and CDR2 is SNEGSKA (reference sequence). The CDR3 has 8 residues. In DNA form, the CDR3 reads TGCAGGTCCCCGGGCTACACCTTC. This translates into CRSPGYTF.

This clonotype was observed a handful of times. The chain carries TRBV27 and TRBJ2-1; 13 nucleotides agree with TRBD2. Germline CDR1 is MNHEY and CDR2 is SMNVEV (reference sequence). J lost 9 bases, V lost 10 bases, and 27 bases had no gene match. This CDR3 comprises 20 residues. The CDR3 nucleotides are TGTGCCAAACCACTTGGGACTAGCGGGACATACCTCCTTTTACATAGTGAGCAGTTCTTC. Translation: CAKPLGTSGTYLLLHSEQFF.

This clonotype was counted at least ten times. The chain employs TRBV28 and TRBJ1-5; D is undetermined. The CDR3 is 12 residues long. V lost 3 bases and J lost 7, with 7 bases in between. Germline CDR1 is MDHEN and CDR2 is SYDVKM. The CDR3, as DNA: TGTGCCAGCAGTTTCCAGGACCAGCCCCAGCATTTT. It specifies CASSFQDQPQHF.

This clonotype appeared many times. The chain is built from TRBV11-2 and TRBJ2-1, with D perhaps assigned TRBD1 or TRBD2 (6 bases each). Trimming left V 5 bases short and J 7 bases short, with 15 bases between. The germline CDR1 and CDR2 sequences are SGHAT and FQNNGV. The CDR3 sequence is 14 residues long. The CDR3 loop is CASSPGGGGNEQFF. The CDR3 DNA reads TGTGCCAGCAGCCCGGGCGGAGGGGGGAATGAGCAGTTCTTC.

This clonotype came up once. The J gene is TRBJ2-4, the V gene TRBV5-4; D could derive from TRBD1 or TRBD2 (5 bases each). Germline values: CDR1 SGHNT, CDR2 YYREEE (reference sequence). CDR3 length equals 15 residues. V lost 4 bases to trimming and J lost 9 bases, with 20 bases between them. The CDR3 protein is CASSAARGAFSIQYF. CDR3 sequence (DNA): TGTGCCAGCAGCGCCGCTAGAGGGGCATTTAGCATTCAGTACTTC.

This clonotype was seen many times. The CDR3: CASNPGGGYEQYF. CDR3 nucleotides: TGTGCCAGCAATCCCGGTGGCGGCTACGAGCAGTACTTC. The chain uses TRBV28 and TRBJ2-7; no clear D gene. The CDR3 consists of 13 residues. Trimming took 7 bases from V and 3 from J, leaving 13 bases between them. Germline V gene sequence: CDR1 MDHEN, CDR2 SYDVKM.

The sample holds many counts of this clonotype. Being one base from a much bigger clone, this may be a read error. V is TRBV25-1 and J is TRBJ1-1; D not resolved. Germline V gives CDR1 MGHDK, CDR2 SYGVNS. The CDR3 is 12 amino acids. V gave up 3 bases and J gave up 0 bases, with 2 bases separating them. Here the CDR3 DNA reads TGTGCCAGCAGTGAGGTGAACACTGAAGCTTTCTTT. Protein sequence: CASSEVNTEAFF.

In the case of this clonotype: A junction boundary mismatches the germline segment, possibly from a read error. The CDR3 reads CASSEPSLSF. CDR3 sequence (DNA): TGTGCCAGCAGTGAACCCTCCTTGAGCTTC. This rearrangement joins TRBV2 to TRBJ2-7; D is ambiguous. The germline V gene has CDR1 SNHLY and CDR2 FYNNEI. This CDR3 spans 10 amino acids. Full variable domain (rest looked up from reference TRBV2 and TRBJ2-7): EPEVTQTPSHQVTQMGQEVILRCVPISNHLYFYWYRQILGQKVEFLVSFYNNEISEKSEIFDDQFSVERPDGSNFTLKIRSTKLEDSAMYFCASSEPSLSFGPGTRLTVT.

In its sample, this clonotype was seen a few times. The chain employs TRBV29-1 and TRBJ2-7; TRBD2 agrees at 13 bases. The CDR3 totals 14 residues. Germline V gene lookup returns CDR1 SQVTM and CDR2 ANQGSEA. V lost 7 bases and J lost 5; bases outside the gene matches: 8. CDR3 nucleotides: TGCAGCGCCAGGACTAGCGGGAGCTTGGACGAGCAGTACTTC. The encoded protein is CSARTSGSLDEQYF.

The CDR3 nucleotides are TGCAGCTTCCTGGGAAGTGCCAACTACAATGAGCAGTTCTTC. Encoded protein: CSFLGSANYNEQFF. The J gene is TRBJ2-1, the V gene TRBV29-1, with no clear D. Germline V gene data show CDR1 as SQVTM and CDR2 as ANQGSEA. This CDR3 has 14 residues. Trimming removed 8 bases from V and 3 bases from J, with 17 bases in between.

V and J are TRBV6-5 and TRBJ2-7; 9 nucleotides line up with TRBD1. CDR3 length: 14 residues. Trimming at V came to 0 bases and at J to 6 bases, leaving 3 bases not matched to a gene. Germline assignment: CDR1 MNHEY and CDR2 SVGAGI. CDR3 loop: CASSYSRDRVEQYF. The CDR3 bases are TGTGCCAGCAGTTACTCCCGGGACAGGGTCGAGCAGTACTTC.

Here the CDR3 reads CASSSSTGELFF. In DNA form, the CDR3 reads TGTGCCAGCAGTTCCTCTACCGGGGAGCTGTTTTTT. The chain employs TRBV18 and TRBJ2-2; no definite D call. Trimming cost V 8 bases and J 5 bases, with 9 bases left between them. Germline V gives CDR1 KGHSH, CDR2 LQKENI. CDR3 size: 12 residues.

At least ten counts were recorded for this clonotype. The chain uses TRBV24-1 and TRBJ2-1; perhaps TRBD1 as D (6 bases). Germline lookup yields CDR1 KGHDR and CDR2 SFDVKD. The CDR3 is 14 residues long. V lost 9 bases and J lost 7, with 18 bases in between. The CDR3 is CATGSERQENEQFF. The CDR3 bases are TGTGCCACCGGATCCGAGAGACAGGAGAATGAGCAGTTCTTC.

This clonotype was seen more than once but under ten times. The CDR3: CASSVASVGTGELFF. The CDR3 region has the DNA TGTGCCAGCAGCGTAGCCAGCGTCGGCACCGGGGAGCTGTTTTTT. The chain uses TRBV9 and TRBJ2-2; D is unresolved. With 0 bases removed from V and 4 bases from J, the gap between germline ends came to 10 bases. This CDR3 spans 15 amino acids. Germline CDR1 SGDLS, CDR2 YYNGEE.

CDR3 sequence (DNA): TGTGCCAGCACCACGGACGCGTCTGGAAACACCATATATTTT. Encoded protein: CASTTDASGNTIYF. This chain links TRBV28 with TRBJ1-3; D is ambiguous. The CDR3 contains 14 residues. From germline, CDR1 is MDHEN and CDR2 SYDVKM. Trimming took 7 bases from V and 1 from J, leaving 11 bases between them. Combining the CDR3 with reference TRBV28 and TRBJ1-3 gives the whole variable domain DVKVTQSSRYLVKRTGEKVFLECVQDMDHENMFWYRQDPGLGLRLIYFSYDVKMKEKGDIPEGYSVSREKKERFSLILESASTNQTSMYLCASTTDASGNTIYFGEGSWLTVV.

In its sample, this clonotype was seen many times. The CDR3 DNA is TGTGCCTGGAGTGGACGGAGCGGATCTACTAATGAAAAACTGTTTTTT. Residues: CAWSGRSGSTNEKLFF. This sequence joins TRBV30 and TRBJ1-4; D remains unclear. CDR1 is GTSNPN, CDR2 SVGIG, per germline (reference sequence). Between the trimmed V and J ends, which lost 1 base and 2 bases, there was a span of 14 bases. The CDR3 covers 16 residues.

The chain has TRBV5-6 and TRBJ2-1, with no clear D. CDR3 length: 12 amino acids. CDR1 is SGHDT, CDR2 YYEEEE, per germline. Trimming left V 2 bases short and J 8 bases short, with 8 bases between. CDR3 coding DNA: TGTGCCAGCAGCTTTAGAGGCGATGAGCAGTTCTTC. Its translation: CASSFRGDEQFF.